This T cell receptor (beta chain) is drawn from a study of CD8 T cells in ankylosing spondylitis. Study-level results: Significant enrichment of disease-linked clones was reportedly seen in matched ankylosing spondylitis synovial fluid. What appeared characteristic of ankylosing spondylitis blood was a TCR beta motif of fewer than ten highly homologous variants.

The V end was cut by 7 bases, the J end by 5 bases, with 19 bases between. The length of the CDR3 is 14 residues. Germline V gene sequence: CDR1 SGDLS, CDR2 YYNGEE. This clonotype was seen repeatedly, ten times or more. Its specificity is unknown. A quantitative 5'-RACE method, one with molecular barcodes, was used to make TCR beta libraries. TCRdb called the 5' RACE reads again in MiXCR, with one record for every CDR3 protein. The repertoire includes 200,000 to 250,000 distinct CDR3 sequences, about 6.7% of them detected once, and 12% to 15% sits in the top ten. The chain employs TRBV9 and TRBJ2-7, with a possible D match to TRBD2 (6 bases). This TCR was sampled from a male donor with ankylosing spondylitis. Material for sequencing was blood, either unsorted or a sorted T cell fraction (not recorded which). The CDR3 here is CASSPGLEWDEQYF. The CDR3, as DNA: TGTGCCAGCTCCCCGGGACTGGAATGGGACGAGCAGTACTTC.